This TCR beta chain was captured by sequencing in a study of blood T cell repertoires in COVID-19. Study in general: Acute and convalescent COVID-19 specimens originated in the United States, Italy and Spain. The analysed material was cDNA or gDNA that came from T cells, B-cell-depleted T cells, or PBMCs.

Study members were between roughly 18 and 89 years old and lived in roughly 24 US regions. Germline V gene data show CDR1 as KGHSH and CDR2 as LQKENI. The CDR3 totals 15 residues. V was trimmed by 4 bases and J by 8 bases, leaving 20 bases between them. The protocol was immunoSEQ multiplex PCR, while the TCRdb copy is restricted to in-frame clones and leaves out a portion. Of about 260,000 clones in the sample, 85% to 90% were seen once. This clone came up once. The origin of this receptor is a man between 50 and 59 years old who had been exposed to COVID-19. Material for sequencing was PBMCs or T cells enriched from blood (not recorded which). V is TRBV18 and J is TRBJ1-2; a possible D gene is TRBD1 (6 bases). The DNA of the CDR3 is TGTGCCAGCTCACGCGGGGGCGGGTTAACCGGCGGCTACACCTTC. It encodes CASSRGGGLTGGYTF.